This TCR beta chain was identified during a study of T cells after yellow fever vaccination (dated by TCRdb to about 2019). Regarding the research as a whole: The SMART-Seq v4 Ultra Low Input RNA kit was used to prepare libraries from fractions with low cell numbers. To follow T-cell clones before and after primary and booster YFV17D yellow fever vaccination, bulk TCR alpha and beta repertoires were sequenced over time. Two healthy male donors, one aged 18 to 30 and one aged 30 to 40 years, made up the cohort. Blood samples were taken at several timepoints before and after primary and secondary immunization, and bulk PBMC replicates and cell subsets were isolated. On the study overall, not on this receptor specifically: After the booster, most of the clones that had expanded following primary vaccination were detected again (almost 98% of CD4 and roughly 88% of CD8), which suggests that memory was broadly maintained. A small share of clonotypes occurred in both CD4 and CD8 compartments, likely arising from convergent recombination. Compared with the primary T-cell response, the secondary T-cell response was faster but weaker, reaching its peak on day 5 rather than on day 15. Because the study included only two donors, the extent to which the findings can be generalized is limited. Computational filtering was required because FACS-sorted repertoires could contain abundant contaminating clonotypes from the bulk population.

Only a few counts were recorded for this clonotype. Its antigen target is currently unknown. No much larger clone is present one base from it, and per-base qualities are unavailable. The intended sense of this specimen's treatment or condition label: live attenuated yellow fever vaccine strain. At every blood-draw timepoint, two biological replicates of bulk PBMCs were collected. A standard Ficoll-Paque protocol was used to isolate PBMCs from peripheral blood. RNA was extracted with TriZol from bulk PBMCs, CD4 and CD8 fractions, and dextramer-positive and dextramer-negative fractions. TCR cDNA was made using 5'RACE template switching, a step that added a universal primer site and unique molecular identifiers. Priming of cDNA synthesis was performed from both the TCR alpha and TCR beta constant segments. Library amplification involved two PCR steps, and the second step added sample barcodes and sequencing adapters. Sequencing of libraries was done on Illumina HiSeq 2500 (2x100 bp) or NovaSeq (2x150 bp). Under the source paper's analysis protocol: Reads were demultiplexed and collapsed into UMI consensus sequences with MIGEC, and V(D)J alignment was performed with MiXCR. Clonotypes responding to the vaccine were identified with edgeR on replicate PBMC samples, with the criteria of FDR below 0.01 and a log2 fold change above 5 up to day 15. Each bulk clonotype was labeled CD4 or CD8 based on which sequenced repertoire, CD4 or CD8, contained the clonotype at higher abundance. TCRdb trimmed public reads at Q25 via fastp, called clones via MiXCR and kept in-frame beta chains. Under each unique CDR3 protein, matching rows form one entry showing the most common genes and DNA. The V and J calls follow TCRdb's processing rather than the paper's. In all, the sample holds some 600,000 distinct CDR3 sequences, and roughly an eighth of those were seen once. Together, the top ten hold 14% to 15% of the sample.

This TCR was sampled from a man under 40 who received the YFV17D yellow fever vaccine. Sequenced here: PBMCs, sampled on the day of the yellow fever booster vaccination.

The CDR3 in this case is CSAVIRVTDTQYF. The sequenced DNA is TGCAGTGCTGTCATAAGGGTTACAGATACGCAGTATTTT. The receptor chain draws on TRBV20-1 and TRBJ2-3; no D gene can be assigned with confidence. V and J are truncated by 5 bases and 3 bases respectively, leaving an intervening sequence of 12 bases. The CDR3 sequence holds 13 residues, the cysteine and phenylalanine included. The kept DNA is CDR3 alone, 39 bases in frame from the first base. As encoded in the germline V gene (reference sequence), CDR1 is DFQATT while CDR2 is SNEGSKA.